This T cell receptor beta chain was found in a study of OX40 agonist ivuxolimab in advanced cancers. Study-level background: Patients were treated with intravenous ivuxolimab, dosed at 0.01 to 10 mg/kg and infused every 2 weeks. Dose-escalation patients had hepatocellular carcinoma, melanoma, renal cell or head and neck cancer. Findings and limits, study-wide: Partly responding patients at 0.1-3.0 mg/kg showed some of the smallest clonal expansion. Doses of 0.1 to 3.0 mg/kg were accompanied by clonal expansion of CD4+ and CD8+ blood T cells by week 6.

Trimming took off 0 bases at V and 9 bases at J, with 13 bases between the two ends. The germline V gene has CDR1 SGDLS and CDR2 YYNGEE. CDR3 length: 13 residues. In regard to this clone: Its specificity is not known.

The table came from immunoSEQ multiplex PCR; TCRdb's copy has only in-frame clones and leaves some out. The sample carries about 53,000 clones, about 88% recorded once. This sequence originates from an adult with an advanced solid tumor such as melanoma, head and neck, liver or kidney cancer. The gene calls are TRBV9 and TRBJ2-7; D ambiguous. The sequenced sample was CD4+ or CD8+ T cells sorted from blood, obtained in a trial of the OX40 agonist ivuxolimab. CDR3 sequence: CASSVGTAKPQYF. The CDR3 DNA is TGTGCCAGCAGCGTAGGTACGGCCAAGCCGCAGTACTTC.